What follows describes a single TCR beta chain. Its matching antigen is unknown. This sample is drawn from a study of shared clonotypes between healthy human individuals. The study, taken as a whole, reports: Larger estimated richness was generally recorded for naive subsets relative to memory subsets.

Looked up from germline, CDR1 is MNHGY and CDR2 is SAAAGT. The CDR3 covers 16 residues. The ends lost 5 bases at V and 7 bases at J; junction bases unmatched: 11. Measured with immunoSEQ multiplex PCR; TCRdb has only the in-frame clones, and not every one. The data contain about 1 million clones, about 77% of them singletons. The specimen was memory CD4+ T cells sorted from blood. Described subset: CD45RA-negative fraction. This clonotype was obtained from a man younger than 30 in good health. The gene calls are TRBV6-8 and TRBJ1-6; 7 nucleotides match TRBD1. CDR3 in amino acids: CASSPQTGMKNSPLHF. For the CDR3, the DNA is TGTGCCAGCAGTCCGCAGACAGGGATGAAGAATTCACCCCTCCACTTT.